This entry lists 18 T cell receptor beta chains sequenced from one sample in a study of T cell responses to AZD1222 COVID-19 vaccine. Sequenced by immunoSEQ multiplex PCR; TCRdb stores in-frame clones only, minus some. The table shows 150,000 to 200,000 clones, with roughly 89% occurring only once. Sequencing was performed on peripheral blood, taken 28 days after the second AZD1222 dose. The receptor source for this set is an adult who received the AZD1222 COVID-19 vaccine.

Regarding this clone: A read error is possible here, since a much larger clone lies one base away. The rearrangement joins TRBV11-2 to TRBJ2-7; D is ambiguous. This CDR3 is built from 12 residues. The germline V gene has CDR1 SGHAT and CDR2 FQNNGV. Trimming cost V 3 bases and J 0 bases, with 3 bases left between them. CDR3 sequence reads: CASSFSSYEQYF. CDR3 nucleotides: TGTGCCAGCAGCTTTAGCTCCTACGAGCAGTACTTC.

The chain links TRBV24-1 to TRBJ2-6; 8 nucleotides match TRBD1. The CDR3 loop spans 19 amino acids. Germline lookup yields CDR1 KGHDR and CDR2 SFDVKD. Losses at the gene ends were 1 base for V and 5 bases for J; bases not matched to a gene: 12. For the CDR3, the DNA is TGTGCCACCAGTGATTTTTTACAGGGGGAAACCACGAGGGCCAACGTCCTGACTTTC. Translation gives CATSDFLQGETTRANVLTF.

In its sample, this clone was seen once. The chain recombines TRBV12-3 or TRBV12-4 with TRBJ1-3; D gene ambiguous. This CDR3 region has 13 residues. V lost 6 bases and J 0 bases, leaving 6 bases between the germline ends. The CDR3 DNA is TGTGCCAGCAGGACCAGCTCTGGAAACACCATATATTTT. Protein: CASRTSSGNTIYF.

The rearrangement links TRBV7-8 to TRBJ2-5, with 8 bases that match TRBD2. Germline V gives CDR1 SGHVS, CDR2 FQNEAQ. The V and J ends lost 11 bases and 3 bases, in that order; junction bases with no gene match: 14. The CDR3 runs 15 residues. The CDR3 reads CAQSLLAGGEETQYF. CDR3 DNA sequence: TGTGCCCAGTCATTACTGGCGGGGGGCGAAGAGACCCAGTACTTC.

This rearrangement joins TRBV30 to TRBJ1-2; D is possibly TRBD1 (5 bases). CDR1 GTSNPN and CDR2 SVGIG come from the germline V gene (reference sequence). The CDR3 covers 12 residues. Trimming took 1 base from V and 4 from J, leaving 7 bases between them. CDR3 in amino acids: CAWSGGTYGYTF. In DNA form, the CDR3 reads TGTGCCTGGAGTGGAGGGACCTATGGCTACACCTTC. The full variable domain, completed using reference TRBV30 and TRBJ1-2, is SQTIHQWPATLVQPVGSPLSLECTVEGTSNPNLYWYRQAAGRGLQLLFYSVGIGQISSEVPQNLSASRPQDRQFILSSKKLLLSDSGFYLCAWSGGTYGYTFGSGTRLTVV.

J is TRBJ1-6 and V is TRBV11-2, with D unresolved. Germline CDR1 is SGHAT and CDR2 is FQNNGV. The CDR3 is 15 residues long. V was clipped by 1 base and J by 0 bases, with 4 bases between them. Here the CDR3 reads CASSLGSSYNSPLHF. CDR3 coding DNA: TGTGCCAGCAGCTTAGGGAGCTCCTATAATTCACCCCTCCACTTT.

The chain links TRBV7-8 to TRBJ1-1, with unresolved D. The CDR3 is made up of 14 amino acids. The germline V gene encodes CDR1 SGHVS and CDR2 FQNEAQ. With 3 bases removed from V and 4 bases from J, the gap between germline ends came to 12 bases. CDR3 residues: CASSFTPVGTEAFF. The CDR3 DNA follows: TGTGCCAGCAGCTTCACCCCCGTCGGCACTGAAGCTTTCTTT.

The rearrangement joins TRBV29-1 to TRBJ2-1; D is uncertain. The germline V gene encodes CDR1 SQVTM and CDR2 ANQGSEA. The CDR3 consists of 13 residues. Trimming shortened V by 1 base and J by 9 bases, and 13 bases separated the two germline ends. The CDR3 spells CSVEASAWGEQFF. CDR3 in DNA: TGCAGCGTTGAAGCCTCCGCTTGGGGTGAGCAGTTCTTC.

This chain joins TRBV5-4 and TRBJ2-3; the D gene is possibly TRBD1 (5 bases). The germline V gene has CDR1 SGHNT and CDR2 YYREEE (reference sequence). The CDR3 contains 17 residues. The V and J ends lost 4 bases and 2 bases respectively, with 20 bases between them. CDR3 sequence (DNA): TGTGCCAGCAGCCAAACTCCAGGGAAGGAGTTCACAGATACGCAGTATTTT. This translates into CASSQTPGKEFTDTQYF.

In this sample, this clone turned up once. The chain is built from TRBV30 and TRBJ2-7; the D is unclear. V shed 1 base and J shed 7 bases, with 14 bases lying between them. This CDR3 has 13 amino acids. Germline CDR1 is GTSNPN and CDR2 is SVGIG (reference sequence). The CDR3 is CAWSAGNSDEQYF. The CDR3 DNA is TGTGCCTGGAGTGCCGGCAACTCGGATGAGCAGTACTTC.

The rearrangement uses TRBV18 and TRBJ1-1; perhaps TRBD1 as D (6 bases). Germline loops: CDR1 KGHSH, CDR2 LQKENI. V lost 3 bases and J lost 6, with 23 bases in between. The CDR3 runs to 17 residues. The CDR3: CASSPLVWGRDTAEAFF. The CDR3 nucleotides read TGTGCCAGCTCACCCTTAGTCTGGGGGCGAGATACAGCTGAAGCTTTCTTT. Full variable domain (rest looked up from reference TRBV18 and TRBJ1-1): NAGVMQNPRHLVRRRGQEARLRCSPMKGHSHVYWYRQLPEEGLKFMVYLQKENIIDESGMPKERFSAEFPKEGPSILRIQQVVRGDSAAYFCASSPLVWGRDTAEAFFGQGTRLTVV.

The J gene is TRBJ1-6, the V gene TRBV9; D is unresolved. The CDR3 is made up of 15 amino acids. Germline CDR1 and CDR2: SGDLS and YYNGEE. V was shortened by 0 bases and J by 7 bases, with 11 bases between the two germline ends. CDR3 bases: TGTGCCAGCAGCGTAGAGTCCCAGCCAAATTCACCCCTCCACTTT. It is translated as CASSVESQPNSPLHF.

The DNA of the CDR3 is TGTGCCAGCAGCGTTCCGGGACAGAGCCAACCCCCGAGTTTGGCCCAGTACTTC. Protein product: CASSVPGQSQPPSLAQYF. The rearrangement links TRBV7-6 to TRBJ2-5, with 7 nucleotides matching TRBD1. V lost 5 bases, J lost 9 bases, and 24 bases stayed unmatched. CDR3 length: 18 amino acids. Germline V gene data show CDR1 as SGHVS and CDR2 as FNYEAQ.

In its sample, this clone was seen a few times. The chain joins TRBV11-2 to TRBJ1-1, with D uncertain. CDR1 is SGHAT, CDR2 FQNNGV, per germline. This CDR3 spans 15 amino acids. Deletions cut 0 bases from V and 0 bases from J, with 8 bases between. The CDR3 nucleotides are TGTGCCAGCAGCTTAGAAGGCAGAATGAACACTGAAGCTTTCTTT. This encodes CASSLEGRMNTEAFF.

The rearrangement links TRBV19 to TRBJ2-3, with D possibly matching TRBD1 (6 bases). Germline V lookup: CDR1 LNHDA, CDR2 SQIVND (reference sequence). The germline V and J ends were trimmed by 6 bases and 3 bases, with 19 bases remaining between them. CDR3 length: 16 residues. The CDR3 reads CASRHRTARGTDTQYF. The CDR3 DNA reads as TGTGCCAGTAGACATCGGACAGCCCGAGGGACAGATACGCAGTATTTT.

Worth noting for this clone: At the DNA level, this CDR3 is encoded by other sequences in the same sample as well. This sequence joins TRBV6-2 or TRBV6-3 and TRBJ1-2; 9 bases map to TRBD1. CDR1 and CDR2 (germline): MNHEY, SVGEGT. With 4 bases clipped from V and 4 bases from J, the junction kept 4 bases outside the gene matches. The CDR3 totals 14 residues. The CDR3 is CASSSPGQGYGYTF. The CDR3 DNA reads as TGTGCCAGCAGTTCACCGGGACAGGGCTATGGCTACACCTTC.

V usage is TRBV10-3 and J usage is TRBJ2-2; the match to TRBD1 covers 7 bases. The CDR3 runs 16 residues. With V trimmed by 6 bases and J by 1 base, 8 bases remained unmatched. CDR1 and CDR2 from the germline V gene are ENHRY and SYGVKD. CDR3 in DNA: TGTGCCATCAGGGCCGGGACAGCGAAGAACACCGGGGAGCTGTTTTTT. This codes for CAIRAGTAKNTGELFF.

The rearrangement links TRBV6-2 or TRBV6-3 to TRBJ2-3; 13 bases match TRBD2. Germline-derived CDR1 and CDR2 are MNHEY and SVGEGT. The CDR3 spans 18 residues. The ends lost 2 bases at V and 0 bases at J; junction bases unmatched: 5. The CDR3: CASSYGGLAGYSTDTQYF. For the CDR3, the DNA is TGTGCCAGCAGTTACGGGGGACTAGCGGGGTATAGCACAGATACGCAGTATTTT.